These 11 T cell receptor beta chains originate from one sample sequenced in a study of blood T cell repertoires in COVID-19. Here immunoSEQ multiplex PCR was the method, and the copy in TCRdb shows in-frame clones only, minus some. The top ten hold about 9.1% of the sample, which has about 64,000 clones, around nine tenths seen once. The sequenced sample consisted of peripheral blood. The source is a woman at least 80 years old with active COVID-19.

This clone came up a few times. This chain links TRBV7-9 with TRBJ2-3; 10 bases line up with TRBD2. Germline V lookup: CDR1 SEHNR, CDR2 FQNEAQ (reference sequence). The CDR3 has 15 residues. J was trimmed by 5 bases and V by 2 bases; bases with no gene match: 4. CDR3 bases: TGTGCCAGCAGCTTAACTAGCGGGATGAAAGATACGCAGTATTTT. It yields the protein CASSLTSGMKDTQYF.

V and J are TRBV4-2 and TRBJ2-3; D gene ambiguous. V gave up 1 base and J gave up 3 bases, with 14 bases separating them. CDR3 length: 16 residues. Germline CDR1 is LGHNA and CDR2 is YNFKEQ. The CDR3 reads CASSQAVSSFTDTQYF. DNA of the CDR3: TGTGCCAGCAGCCAAGCTGTCTCGAGTTTTACAGATACGCAGTATTTT.

V is TRBV19 and J is TRBJ1-2; 10 bases line up with TRBD1. The germline V gene encodes CDR1 LNHDA and CDR2 SQIVND (reference sequence). The V gene end was trimmed by 11 bases and the J gene end by 4 bases; junction bases not matched to a gene: 7. This CDR3 has 13 residues. The CDR3 DNA sequence: TGTGCCTCCCAGGGGGACAGGGGCTATGGCTACACCTTC. Protein product: CASQGDRGYGYTF.

The chain links TRBV28 to TRBJ1-2; perhaps TRBD1 as D (6 bases). This CDR3 contains 11 residues. Germline V gives CDR1 MDHEN, CDR2 SYDVKM. V lost 3 bases to trimming and J lost 8 bases, with 7 bases between them. CDR3 coding DNA: TGTGCCAGCAGTTTCACAGGGGGCTACACCTTC. Translated: CASSFTGGYTF.

This clone was recorded once. The chain couples TRBV5-4 to TRBJ2-6, with a weak D call TRBD1 (6 bases). Germline V gives CDR1 SGHNT, CDR2 YYREEE (reference sequence). The V end lost 0 bases, the J end lost 9 bases, and 13 bases lay between the germline ends. The CDR3 totals 15 residues. The CDR3 sequence: CASSLAAGVVNVLTF. The DNA of the CDR3 is TGTGCCAGCAGCTTGGCGGCAGGGGTGGTCAACGTCCTGACTTTC. Full variable domain (outside the CDR3, taken from reference TRBV5-4 and TRBJ2-6): ETGVTQSPTHLIKTRGQQVTLRCSSQSGHNTVSWYQQALGQGPQFIFQYYREEENGRGNFPPRFSGLQFPNYSSELNVNALELDDSALYLCASSLAAGVVNVLTFGAGSRLTVL.

This sequence joins TRBV7-2 and TRBJ1-2, with D unresolved. The CDR3 loop spans 13 amino acids. The V gene lost 5 bases and the J gene lost 6 bases, with 13 bases spanning the gap. The germline V gene has CDR1 SGHTA and CDR2 FQGNSA. The CDR3 loop reads CASSTAGSDGYTF. The CDR3 DNA is TGTGCCAGCAGCACCGCGGGGTCGGATGGCTACACCTTC.

V gene TRBV7-7 combines with J gene TRBJ2-5; D possibly corresponds to TRBD2 (6 bases). V shed 5 bases and J shed 2 bases, with 9 bases lying between them. This CDR3 contains 13 residues. The germline V gene has CDR1 SSHAT and CDR2 FNYEAQ (reference sequence). The CDR3 coding sequence is TGTGCCAGCAGCCCTGGACTACAAGAGACCCAGTACTTC. Translation: CASSPGLQETQYF. Looking up the rest from reference TRBV7-7 and TRBJ2-5 gives the full variable domain: GAGVSQSPRYKVTKRGQDVTLRCDPISSHATLYWYQQALGQGPEFLTYFNYEAQPDKSGLPSDRFSAERPEGSISTLTIQRTEQRDSAMYRCASSPGLQETQYFGPGTRLLVL.

The chain combines TRBV5-4 with TRBJ2-7; D is perhaps TRBD2 (6 bases). With 4 bases removed from V and 0 bases from J, the gap between germline ends came to 8 bases. The CDR3 extends over 13 amino acids. Germline-derived CDR1 and CDR2 are SGHNT and YYREEE (reference sequence). The CDR3 reads CASSPGGSYEQYV. The CDR3 DNA reads as TGTGCCAGCAGCCCCGGGGGCTCCTACGAGCAGTACGTC.

The J gene is TRBJ2-1, the V gene TRBV11-3; the D gene is possibly TRBD2 (6 bases). This CDR3 is 14 amino acids long. Germline assignment: CDR1 SGHNT and CDR2 YENEEA. V was trimmed by 5 bases and J by 6 bases, leaving 14 bases between them. The CDR3 loop is CASSRAAGFNEQFF. In nucleotides, the CDR3 is TGTGCCAGCAGCCGCGCGGCGGGGTTCAATGAGCAGTTCTTC.

Only one count was recorded for this clone. The DNA of the CDR3 is TGTGCCAGCAGTGAAGCGCAGGGTAGGGTTCCAGATACGCAGTATTTT. The encoded protein is CASSEAQGRVPDTQYF. The chain has TRBV6-1 and TRBJ2-3; perhaps TRBD1 as D (5 bases). This CDR3 has 16 residues. In germline, CDR1 is MNHNS, CDR2 SASEGT. V was clipped by 0 bases and J by 4 bases, with 14 bases between them.

The chain carries TRBV11-3 and TRBJ2-5; 12 bases match TRBD1. CDR3 length equals 19 residues. V lost 1 base, J lost 5 bases, and 14 bases stayed unmatched. Germline V lookup: CDR1 SGHNT, CDR2 YENEEA. The CDR3 protein is CASSLVAWDRGQPSETQYF. Written as DNA, the CDR3 is TGTGCCAGCAGCTTAGTAGCCTGGGACAGGGGGCAACCTTCGGAGACCCAGTACTTC.